This T cell receptor beta chain was found in a study of control samples from healthy donors and cancer patients. Repertoires were generated with immunoSEQ multiplex PCR, while TCRdb's copy carries only in-frame clones and drops some. The top ten clones hold under 0.7% of a sample with 100,000 to 150,000 clones, 80% to 95% of them seen once. Germline lookup yields CDR1 SNHLY and CDR2 FYNNEI. V lost 6 bases, J lost 1 base, and 10 bases lay in between. CDR3 size: 14 residues. The TCR was taken from a man at least 80 years old with head and neck cancer. The chain couples TRBV2 to TRBJ2-1, with D perhaps matching TRBD1 (5 bases). Sequenced input: PBMCs. CDR3 region: CASRPDSSYNEQFF. The CDR3 nucleotides are TGTGCCAGCAGACCCGACAGTTCCTACAATGAGCAGTTCTTC.